A selection of T cell receptor beta chains follows, all from one sample in a study of T cells in Graves' hyperthyroidism and ophthalmopathy. TCRdb independently ran MiXCR on the multiplex PCR reads; one entry per CDR3 protein. The data show around 290,000 distinct CDR3 sequences, 10% to 15% seen once. The sequenced sample consisted of blood. These receptor sequences come from a woman aged 25 to 45 with Graves' hyperthyroidism that later progressed to Graves' ophthalmopathy. Both conserved end residues are part of each CDR3. The order of the fields is V gene, J gene, CDR3 length, CDR3 protein.

v_gene: TRBV6-2/TRBV6-3
j_gene: TRBJ2-1
len: 15
CDR3aa: CASNLAGEGDNEQFF

v_gene: TRBV24-1
j_gene: TRBJ2-3
len: 15
CDR3aa: CATSGGTGVVDTQYF

v_gene: TRBV6-6
j_gene: TRBJ2-7
len: 15
CDR3aa: CASSYQGAPPYEQYF

v_gene: TRBV6-1
j_gene: TRBJ1-2
len: 13
CDR3aa: CASRTTGNYGYTF

v_gene: TRBV27
j_gene: TRBJ1-5
len: 16
CDR3aa: CASSLAGGNSNQPQHF

v_gene: TRBV2
j_gene: TRBJ2-5
len: 12
CDR3aa: CASSENMYLGNF

v_gene: TRBV7-9
j_gene: TRBJ1-1
len: 12
CDR3aa: CASSLVRTEAFF

v_gene: TRBV12-3/TRBV12-4
j_gene: TRBJ1-2
len: 15
CDR3aa: CASSQNGGGAGGYTF

v_gene: TRBV4-1
j_gene: TRBJ2-2
len: 19
CDR3aa: CASSQGLGGRKGIGGELFF

v_gene: TRBV20-1
j_gene: TRBJ1-1
len: 15
CDR3aa: CSARDDRILNTEAFF

v_gene: TRBV30
j_gene: TRBJ2-1
len: 14
CDR3aa: CAWGQGGALSEQFF

v_gene: TRBV5-6
j_gene: TRBJ2-5
len: 16
CDR3aa: CASSLMVDSYQETQYF

v_gene: TRBV3-2
j_gene: TRBJ2-3
len: 18
CDR3aa: CASSQCSGLAGSEDTQYF

v_gene: TRBV7-6
j_gene: TRBJ1-5
len: 14
CDR3aa: CASSPQGFNQPQHF

v_gene: TRBV2
j_gene: TRBJ1-2
len: 12
CDR3aa: CASRGQNYGYTF

v_gene: TRBV20-1
j_gene: TRBJ2-1
len: 13
CDR3aa: CSARLAGGGEQFF

v_gene: TRBV28
j_gene: TRBJ2-2
len: 16
CDR3aa: CASSSQTGLYTGELFF

v_gene: TRBV30
j_gene: TRBJ2-3
len: 15
CDR3aa: CAWSVTSGRVDTQYF

v_gene: TRBV29-1
j_gene: TRBJ2-5
len: 17
CDR3aa: CSALPGSGRARGETQYF

v_gene: TRBV11-2
j_gene: TRBJ1-2
len: 13
CDR3aa: CASSPSGYYGYTF

v_gene: TRBV12-3/TRBV12-4
j_gene: TRBJ1-2
len: 15
CDR3aa: CASRSFRGQSYGYTF

v_gene: TRBV15
j_gene: TRBJ2-3
len: 18
CDR3aa: CATSRDTASGRRTDTQYF

v_gene: TRBV28
j_gene: TRBJ2-1
len: 20
CDR3aa: CASSLIGLAGIPSSYNEQFF

v_gene: TRBV20-1
j_gene: TRBJ2-5
len: 15
CDR3aa: CSAQGTSGNGETQYF

v_gene: TRBV4-1
j_gene: TRBJ2-1
len: 17
CDR3aa: CASSQRPPQSGSNEQFF

v_gene: TRBV9
j_gene: TRBJ2-5
len: 15
CDR3aa: CASSAGSGMRETQYF

v_gene: TRBV14
j_gene: TRBJ2-4
len: 14
CDR3aa: CASSQEQGLNIQYF

v_gene: TRBV29-1
j_gene: TRBJ1-2
len: 16
CDR3aa: CSVRALQASTAEGYTF

v_gene: TRBV29-1
j_gene: TRBJ1-3
len: 14
CDR3aa: CSASVGSSGNTIYF

v_gene: TRBV29-1
j_gene: TRBJ2-5
len: 13
CDR3aa: CSVWGRDQETQYF

v_gene: TRBV7-2
j_gene: TRBJ1-4
len: 15
CDR3aa: CASSLTGTGNEKLFF

v_gene: TRBV16
j_gene: TRBJ1-2
len: 13
CDR3aa: CASSQSGGTGYTF

v_gene: TRBV7-2
j_gene: TRBJ2-1
len: 18
CDR3aa: CASSLTSTSLSSYNEQFF

v_gene: TRBV29-1
j_gene: TRBJ2-3
len: 14
CDR3aa: CSGRPILAIDTQYF

v_gene: TRBV11-2
j_gene: TRBJ2-7
len: 14
CDR3aa: CASSHPDSTYEQYF

v_gene: TRBV11-2
j_gene: TRBJ2-1
len: 17
CDR3aa: CASSPGLAVSSYNEQFF

v_gene: TRBV9
j_gene: TRBJ1-1
len: 14
CDR3aa: CASSWTDMNTEAFF

v_gene: TRBV2
j_gene: TRBJ2-5
len: 11
CDR3aa: CATRFEGPHYF

v_gene: TRBV11-2
j_gene: TRBJ2-1
len: 14
CDR3aa: CASSLSLHYNEQFF

v_gene: TRBV30
j_gene: TRBJ1-1
len: 11
CDR3aa: CAWKVNTEAFF

v_gene: TRBV5-1
j_gene: TRBJ2-5
len: 17
CDR3aa: CASSLEWLAEMLETQYF

v_gene: TRBV15
j_gene: TRBJ2-7
len: 14
CDR3aa: CATSRESVGYEQYF

v_gene: TRBV7-8
j_gene: TRBJ2-7
len: 16
CDR3aa: CASSLPGGSGIYEQYF

v_gene: TRBV7-2
j_gene: TRBJ1-6
len: 14
CDR3aa: CASSLALSDSPLHF

v_gene: TRBV19
j_gene: TRBJ2-5
len: 16
CDR3aa: CASSIALARYQETQYF

v_gene: TRBV6-2/TRBV6-3
j_gene: TRBJ2-3
len: 15
CDR3aa: CASSYSNGGTDTQYF

v_gene: TRBV2
j_gene: TRBJ1-1
len: 14
CDR3aa: CASSEQPSPTEAFF

v_gene: TRBV28
j_gene: TRBJ1-1
len: 12
CDR3aa: CASSWPGTEAFF

v_gene: TRBV27
j_gene: TRBJ1-6
len: 15
CDR3aa: CASSFGEGDNSPLHF

v_gene: TRBV3-1
j_gene: TRBJ1-2
len: 14
CDR3aa: CASSRQAGADGYTF

v_gene: TRBV20-1
j_gene: TRBJ2-1
len: 16
CDR3aa: CSAPGDFTSSYNEQFF

v_gene: TRBV5-6
j_gene: TRBJ1-2
len: 15
CDR3aa: CASSLMTTGANGYTF

v_gene: TRBV2
j_gene: TRBJ2-1
len: 14
CDR3aa: CAAQKRGSYNEQFF

v_gene: TRBV18
j_gene: TRBJ2-1
len: 16
CDR3aa: CASSLQTSGRINEQFF

v_gene: TRBV11-2
j_gene: TRBJ2-1
len: 14
CDR3aa: CASSQTSGVNEQFF